This entry concerns a single T cell receptor beta chain. Germline V gives CDR1 SGHVS, CDR2 FQNEAQ. This CDR3 has 15 amino acids. The ends lost 5 bases at V and 2 bases at J; junction bases unmatched: 8. Methods used by the authors: Reference gene primers were amplified, and this amplification served to estimate nucleated cell counts. The table came from immunoSEQ multiplex PCR; TCRdb's copy has only in-frame clones and leaves some out. Clonal size and the V and J genes are those of that table, whereas D and trimming came from the DNA. This sample has 120,000 or so clones; around 79% occur once, and the top ten carry roughly 2%. The sample originates from a study of blood T cell repertoires in COVID-19. Study details: Samples taken during acute and convalescent COVID-19 were collected in the United States, Italy and Spain. Sources were T cells, B-cell-depleted T cells, or PBMCs; the material itself was cDNA or gDNA.

The specimen sequenced was peripheral blood. The TCR was taken from a man in his 70s with acute or convalescent COVID-19. This rearrangement joins TRBV7-8 to TRBJ1-2, with TRBD1 identical over 7 bases. The CDR3 DNA sequence: TGTGCCAGCAGCGGTCACAGGGGCCGAAACTATGGCTACACCTTC. This gives the protein CASSGHRGRNYGYTF.